This is a list of T cell receptor beta chains from one sample in a study of T-cell reconstitution after alpha-beta-depleted transplantation in children. Using its own MiXCR run on the PCR reads, TCRdb lists one record per CDR3 protein. Here the sample spans 800,000 to 1,000,000 distinct CDR3 sequences, about 29% being singletons. This specimen consisted of PBMCs, mostly from graft donor cells, obtained 360 days after TCRalphabeta/CD19-depleted stem cell transplant. These receptors were obtained from a boy in the first two years of life who had a stem cell transplant for SCID, so the T cells may come from the graft donor. The CDR3 runs from the conserved cysteine through the conserved F or W. The D gene is left open where the match is weak. Clone sizes are given selectively: once, few, many, or a class where the clone is expanded.

v_gene	d_gene	j_gene	abundance	CDR3nt	CDR3aa
TRBV20-1	-	TRBJ1-1	-	TGCAGTGCCCTGACAGGGAACACTGAAGCTTTCTTT	CSALTGNTEAFF
TRBV7-6	-	TRBJ1-2	-	TGTGCCAGCAGCTACCCCACAGGGAATGGCTACACCTTC	CASSYPTGNGYTF
TRBV27	-	TRBJ2-5	-	TGTGCCAGTGGACACTACCAAGAGACCCAGTACTTC	CASGHYQETQYF
TRBV12-3/TRBV12-4	TRBD1	TRBJ2-2	-	TGTGCCAGCAGTCCCATACAGGGGTGGACCGGGGAGCTGTTTTTT	CASSPIQGWTGELFF
TRBV4-2	TRBD2	TRBJ2-5	-	TGTGCCAGCAGCCAAGATCCAGCGGGGGCCCTCCAAGAGACCCAGTACTTC	CASSQDPAGALQETQYF
TRBV9	TRBD1	TRBJ2-5	-	TGTGCCAGCAGTTTGGGGACAGGGATAGGAGAGACCCAGTACTTC	CASSLGTGIGETQYF
TRBV6-5	-	TRBJ1-5	few	TGTGCCAGCAGTTACCGGCAGGGCAATCAGCCCCAGCATTTT	CASSYRQGNQPQHF
TRBV5-6	TRBD2	TRBJ2-1	-	TGTGCCAGCAGCTTGTTGGGGGGGATGGAAAATGAGCAGTTCTTC	CASSLLGGMENEQFF
TRBV20-1	-	TRBJ2-6	few	TGCAGTGCTACCCAAAGGGGGTGGACTGGGGCCAACGTCCTGACTTTC	CSATQRGWTGANVLTF
TRBV30	-	TRBJ2-4	-	TGTGCCTGGAGTGTTCGAGTAGCCAAAAACATTCAGTACTTC	CAWSVRVAKNIQYF
TRBV4-2	-	TRBJ2-7	-	TGTGCCAGCAGCCAAGTGGGCGGGGGCGGTGTATACGAGCAGTACTTC	CASSQVGGGGVYEQYF
TRBV18	-	TRBJ2-3	many	TGTGCCAGCTCCATGGGGGGCGCAGATACGCAGTATTTT	CASSMGGADTQYF
TRBV28	TRBD2	TRBJ2-7	-	TGTGCCAGCAGTTTATCGGGAGGGGGGTACTACGAGCAGTACTTC	CASSLSGGGYYEQYF
TRBV9	TRBD1	TRBJ2-7	-	TGTGCCAGCAGCGCAGGGGGCGCCACCTACGAGCAGTACTTC	CASSAGGATYEQYF